This T cell receptor beta chain was identified during a study of low-dose radiotherapy and immunotherapy resistance in tumors. Background on the study: Across 26 weeks, 13 Gy in total went to Cohort 2, delivered as 1 Gy per fraction every two weeks. Every six weeks patients received intravenous ipilimumab 1 mg/kg, and every two weeks they received intravenous nivolumab 240 mg.

Only a few counts were recorded for this clonotype. Covering alpha and beta chains, TRAV- and TRBV-specific primers were used for the first-strand cDNA. Amplification, which lasted roughly 22 PCR cycles, used a constant-region primer and V-primer adapter to amplify TCRs. Each CDR3 protein gets one entry after TCRdb re-called the reads with MiXCR. The table records 100,000 or so distinct CDR3 sequences, around 21% of them present only once. This sample's time point: after trial treatment. Treatment given: LDRT plus nivolumab, ipilimumab, low-dose cyclophosphamide and aspirin (RACIN trial). The sequence came from a male donor with prostate cancer. The specimen was PBMCs, collected after low-dose radiotherapy plus immunotherapy.

CDR3 sequence: CASSSLAGSTDTQYF. DNA for the CDR3: TGTGCCAGCAGCTCGCTAGCGGGGAGCACAGATACGCAGTATTTT. The chain is built from TRBV7-6 and TRBJ2-3; TRBD2 aligns across 9 bases. The CDR3 runs 15 residues. Per the germline V gene, CDR1 is SGHVS and CDR2 is FNYEAQ. After removal of 4 bases from V and 0 bases from J, the junction contained 2 bases not matched to a gene.